The 20 T cell receptor beta chains in this list originate from one sample, sequenced in a study of T cells after posttransplantation cyclophosphamide. Repertoires were generated with immunoSEQ multiplex PCR, while TCRdb's copy carries only in-frame clones and drops some. The sample includes about 9,100 clones, none of them occurring once. Busulfan-fludarabine conditioning, marrow transplant, and cyclophosphamide on days +3 and +4 were administered. Here the sequenced sample was PBMCs, taken 350 to 380 days after allogeneic stem cell transplant with posttransplant cyclophosphamide. These receptors originate from a male patient aged 50 to 60 who received an allogeneic stem cell transplant from a related donor and was CMV-positive. Some T cells may possibly be graft donor cells.

This clone was detected many times. This chain connects TRBV5-4 to TRBJ2-4; 7 positions match TRBD1. This CDR3 region has 15 residues. CDR1 and CDR2 (germline): SGHNT, YYREEE (reference sequence). V gave up 4 bases and J gave up 4 bases; unmatched junction bases: 8. This CDR3 is CASSDPTTGKNIQYF. Here the CDR3 DNA reads TGTGCCAGCAGCGATCCTACGACAGGGAAAAACATTCAGTACTTC.

At least ten counts were recorded for this clone. The gene calls are TRBV7-9 and TRBJ2-3; a possible D gene is TRBD2 (5 bases). Per the germline V gene, CDR1 is SEHNR and CDR2 is FQNEAQ (reference sequence). Between the trimmed V and J ends, which lost 7 bases and 3 bases, there was a span of 17 bases. The CDR3 is made up of 15 amino acids. This chain's CDR3 is CASNLRGSHTDTQYF. CDR3 sequence (DNA): TGTGCCAGCAACCTGAGAGGGTCCCATACAGATACGCAGTATTTT.

Ten or more counts support this clone. This chain uses TRBV10-3 with TRBJ1-1, with a possible D match to TRBD1 (5 bases). This CDR3 is built from 14 residues. Germline CDR1 is ENHRY and CDR2 is SYGVKD. V lost 6 bases and J 0 bases, leaving 11 bases between the germline ends. This CDR3 reads CAIRLTTVNTEAFF. In nucleotides, the CDR3 is TGTGCCATCAGACTAACGACAGTGAACACTGAAGCTTTCTTT.

This clone is deemed medium-sized. The V gene is TRBV6-5, the J gene TRBJ1-1, with D unresolved. The CDR3 is 12 amino acids. The germline gives CDR1 MNHEY, CDR2 SVGAGI. The ends were cut back, 10 bases at V and 12 bases at J, with 21 bases in the middle. CDR3 in DNA: TGTGCCACCCTAAGGGCGGGATCCGATACTTTCTTT. It encodes CATLRAGSDTFF.

This clone was counted at least ten times. The rearrangement links TRBV5-6 to TRBJ1-2; perhaps TRBD1 as D (6 bases). Per the germline V gene, CDR1 is SGHDT and CDR2 is YYEEEE. The CDR3 length is 13 residues. V was clipped by 4 bases and J by 8 bases, with 15 bases between them. The CDR3 DNA sequence: TGTGCCAGCAGCACAGGGAGGGGAGGCGGCTACACCTTC. It encodes CASSTGRGGGYTF.

In this sample, this clone turned up many times. V gene TRBV7-2 combines with J gene TRBJ2-1; the D gene is possibly TRBD1 (5 bases). The length of the CDR3 is 14 residues. V was clipped by 0 bases and J by 10 bases, with 13 bases between them. Germline loops: CDR1 SGHTA, CDR2 FQGNSA. The chain's CDR3 is CASSLAFRAQEQFF. Here the CDR3 DNA reads TGTGCCAGCAGCTTAGCGTTCAGGGCGCAGGAGCAGTTCTTC.

This clone was picked up a small number of times. The V and J genes are TRBV7-9 and TRBJ2-3, with a possible D match to TRBD2 (7 bases). The V end lost 3 bases, the J end lost 5 bases, and 18 bases lay between the germline ends. The CDR3 consists of 16 residues. Looked up from germline, CDR1 is SEHNR and CDR2 is FQNEAQ (reference sequence). The CDR3 DNA reads as TGTGCCAGCAGCTTTGGGGCGGGGGCTAGCGGAGATACGCAGTATTTT. Its protein is CASSFGAGASGDTQYF.

The sample holds many counts of this clone. The J gene is TRBJ2-7, the V gene TRBV21-1; the table names TRBD1, a call not compared with the DNA. TRBV21-1 counts as a pseudogene. CDR3 length: 15 amino acids. The CDR3 reads CASSKNSIPSYEQYF. In DNA form, the CDR3 reads TGTGCCAGCAGCAAGAACAGTATCCCCTCCTACGAGCAGTACTTC.

This clone was detected many times. The genes are TRBV5-1 and TRBJ1-5; D gene unclear. CDR3 length equals 14 residues. Trimming took off 4 bases at V and 3 bases at J, with 11 bases between the two ends. The germline gives CDR1 SGHRS, CDR2 YFSETQ. For the CDR3, the DNA is TGCGCCAGCAGCCCCCGTGAGTTCAATCAGCCCCAGCATTTT. This codes for CASSPREFNQPQHF.

This clone showed up many times. V and J are TRBV19 and TRBJ1-2, with D possibly matching TRBD1 (5 bases). CDR3 length: 13 residues. The germline V and J ends were trimmed by 6 bases and 2 bases, with 10 bases remaining between them. Germline V gives CDR1 LNHDA, CDR2 SQIVND (reference sequence). Here the CDR3 DNA reads TGTGCCAGTAGGACGACAGAGAACTATGGCTACACCTTC. Translated: CASRTTENYGYTF.

This clone was counted many times. This chain connects TRBV5-4 to TRBJ2-7, with D possibly being TRBD1 (7 bases). The CDR3 has 15 residues. Trimming shortened V by 4 bases and J by 5 bases, and 19 bases separated the two germline ends. Germline CDR1 is SGHNT and CDR2 is YYREEE (reference sequence). The CDR3 DNA reads TGTGCCAGCAGCAGCCTCGGAGGGGGCACCGACGAGCAGTACTTC. It yields the protein CASSSLGGGTDEQYF.

This clone came up many times. J is TRBJ1-1 and V is TRBV28; 7 positions match TRBD1. CDR1 MDHEN and CDR2 SYDVKM come from the germline V gene. V trimming: 6 bases; J trimming: 1 base; junction bases outside the gene matches: 5. The CDR3 runs 14 residues. CDR3 loop: CASSRQGWNTEAFF. In DNA form, the CDR3 reads TGTGCCAGCAGCAGACAGGGTTGGAACACTGAAGCTTTCTTT.

This clone was seen ten or more times. V usage is TRBV27 and J usage is TRBJ2-7, with 10 bases that match TRBD1. The ends lost 5 bases at V and 4 bases at J; junction bases unmatched: 5. The CDR3 consists of 14 residues. Germline CDR1 reads MNHEY; CDR2 reads SMNVEV (reference sequence). DNA of the CDR3: TGTGCCAGCAGTCACCGGGACAGGGGATACGAGCAGTACTTC. It is translated as CASSHRDRGYEQYF.

This clone appeared many times. J is TRBJ2-5 and V is TRBV2; tentatively, D is TRBD1 (5 bases). Germline V gene lookup returns CDR1 SNHLY and CDR2 FYNNEI. This CDR3 is 14 amino acids long. Trimming stripped 6 bases from V and 2 bases from J, with 13 bases between. The CDR3 region is CASRATAPQETQYF. CDR3 coding DNA: TGTGCCAGCAGGGCGACAGCCCCTCAAGAGACCCAGTACTTC.

This clone was seen at least ten times. The chain carries TRBV2 and TRBJ2-5, with 9 positions matching TRBD2. This CDR3 comprises 17 residues. Germline CDR1 is SNHLY and CDR2 is FYNNEI. Trimming at V came to 3 bases and at J to 4 bases, leaving 12 bases not matched to a gene. The CDR3 reads CASSDTGWTSEGETQYF. CDR3 coding DNA: TGTGCCAGCAGTGACACGGGTTGGACTAGCGAAGGAGAGACCCAGTACTTC.

This clone was detected a few times. This CDR3 is also generated by other DNA sequences in the sample. The V call is TRBV7-9, the J call TRBJ2-1; the match to TRBD1 covers 9 bases. The CDR3 has 14 residues. Germline V CDR1 and CDR2: SEHNR, FQNEAQ (reference sequence). With 11 bases clipped from V and 8 bases from J, the junction kept 13 bases outside the gene matches. The CDR3 sequence: CALGLTGGGDEQFF. The CDR3 region has the DNA TGTGCCCTGGGACTGACAGGGGGAGGCGATGAGCAGTTCTTC.

This clone was counted at least ten times. The V and J genes are TRBV6-6 and TRBJ1-3; D is unclear. CDR1 and CDR2 from the germline V gene are MNHNY and SVGAGI (reference sequence). This CDR3 is built from 13 residues. Trimming pared 2 bases from V and 6 bases from J, leaving 8 bases between. The CDR3 loop reads CASSYGVENTIYF. In DNA form, the CDR3 reads TGTGCCAGCAGTTACGGAGTTGAAAACACCATATATTTT.

This clone has a handful of counts. The CDR3 DNA reads TGTGCCAGTAGCCTCGGGACAACAAGCACAGATACGCAGTATTTT. Amino acid sequence: CASSLGTTSTDTQYF. The chain couples TRBV19 to TRBJ2-3, with D perhaps TRBD1 (6 bases). Trimming pared 6 bases from V and 0 bases from J, leaving 13 bases between. Germline V CDR1 and CDR2: LNHDA, SQIVND (reference sequence). The CDR3 is 15 residues long.

This clone occurred many times. CDR3 nucleotide sequence: TGTGCCAGCAGCCAAGGGGCCCTCTCTGGAAACACCATATATTTT. Translated: CASSQGALSGNTIYF. The V call is TRBV7-6, the J call TRBJ1-3; a possible D gene is TRBD1 (5 bases). The CDR3 has 15 amino acids. CDR1 is SGHVS and CDR2 is FNYEAQ in the germline V gene. Trimming removed 5 bases from V and 0 bases from J, with 11 bases in between.

This clone was seen at least ten times. V and J are TRBV7-2 and TRBJ1-4; the D is unclear. Germline CDR1 is SGHTA and CDR2 is FQGNSA. Trimming pared 4 bases from V and 0 bases from J, leaving 12 bases between. This CDR3 has 16 amino acids. The CDR3 spells CASSSAYSATNEKLFF. CDR3 coding DNA: TGTGCCAGCAGCTCCGCCTACTCTGCAACTAATGAAAAACTGTTTTTT.